Listed below are T cell receptor beta chains from one sample, sequenced in a study of blood T cells in healthy people across ages. TCRdb used MiXCR to reprocess the 5' RACE reads, holding one entry per CDR3 protein. The sample includes around 870,000 distinct CDR3 sequences, less than 35% of them seen just once. Material for sequencing was blood. Receptors were obtained from a woman aged 80 or over in good health. CDR3s include the opening cysteine and the closing phenylalanine or tryptophan. The D gene is left open where the match is weak. Rows give clone size only sometimes, using once, few, many, or a class for an expanded clone.

15 TRBJ1-2 - TRBV2 - CASSELDKGLGGYTF TGTGCCAGCAGTGAATTGGATAAGGGTTTGGGTGGCTACACCTTC
16 TRBJ2-4 - TRBV6-2/TRBV6-3 many CASSWDLTLAKNIQYF TGTGCCAGCAGTTGGGACCTAACCCTAGCCAAAAACATTCAGTACTTC
21 TRBJ2-1 TRBD2 TRBV12-3/TRBV12-4 many CASSPSRPGLAGGPSLNEQFF TGTGCCAGCAGTCCCTCACGACCGGGACTAGCGGGGGGGCCTTCCCTCAATGAGCAGTTCTTC
17 TRBJ2-7 - TRBV11-2 few CASSFKKEGNTYNEQYF TGTGCCAGCAGCTTTAAAAAGGAAGGGAACACCTACAATGAGCAGTACTTC
12 TRBJ2-1 TRBD1 TRBV6-2/TRBV6-3 many CASSDRASEQFF TGTGCCAGCAGCGACAGGGCCTCAGAGCAGTTCTTC
18 TRBJ2-4 - TRBV27 many CASSLGRGQLENKNIQYF TGTGCCAGCAGTTTAGGTAGAGGACAGTTAGAGAACAAAAACATTCAGTACTTC
16 TRBJ1-5 TRBD1 TRBV7-9 few CASSLAKGAGNQPQHF TGTGCCAGCAGCTTAGCGAAGGGGGCCGGGAATCAGCCCCAGCATTTT
15 TRBJ2-4 TRBD1 TRBV2 - CASRTDRAAKSIQYF TGTGCCAGCAGGACGGACAGGGCGGCCAAAAGCATTCAGTACTTC
14 TRBJ2-4 - TRBV6-2/TRBV6-3 many CASRYRAAKNIQYF TGTGCCAGCAGGTACAGGGCAGCCAAAAACATTCAGTACTTC
15 TRBJ1-2 - TRBV6-6 many CASSYGAGPTYGYTF TGTGCCAGCAGTTACGGTGCAGGGCCTACTTATGGCTACACCTTC